Listed below are T cell receptor beta chains from one sample, sequenced in a study of T-cell reconstitution after alpha-beta-depleted transplantation in children. Each CDR3 protein gets one entry after TCRdb re-called the PCR reads with MiXCR. The sample consists of 450,000 to 600,000 distinct CDR3 sequences, about 10% of them appearing once. The input for sequencing was PBMCs, taken before TCRalphabeta/CD19-depleted stem cell transplant. Source of these receptors: a child aged 2-15 years with inherited bone marrow failure, due to receive a stem cell transplant. Both conserved end residues are part of each CDR3. D genes are given only for firm matches. Size tells how often a clone was seen (once, few, many) or the class of an expanded clone, and some rows leave it out.

d_call | clone_size | j_call | v_call | cdr3_aa | cdr3_nt
- | - | TRBJ2-7 | TRBV5-4 | CASSLGHPTEYEQYF | TGTGCCAGCAGCTTGGGGCACCCTACTGAATACGAGCAGTACTTC
- | many | TRBJ1-1 | TRBV21-1 | CASSKEIGRYTEAFF | TGTGCCAGCAGCAAAGAGATAGGGAGGTACACTGAAGCTTTCTTT
TRBD2 | many | TRBJ2-2 | TRBV20-1 | CSARDRGEWRGGELFF | TGCAGTGCTAGAGATCGGGGGGAGTGGCGAGGCGGGGAGCTGTTTTTT
TRBD2 | few | TRBJ2-1 | TRBV20-1 | CSAGLLAGSYNEQFF | TGCAGCGCAGGGTTACTAGCGGGGTCCTACAATGAGCAGTTCTTC
- | - | TRBJ2-3 | TRBV9 | CASSVGGGQRGDTQYF | TGTGCCAGCAGCGTAGGTGGAGGGCAACGAGGGGATACGCAGTATTTT
- | many | TRBJ1-1 | TRBV29-1 | CSSKGRVDTEAFF | TGCAGCTCTAAGGGGCGGGTGGACACTGAAGCTTTCTTT
- | many | TRBJ2-5 | TRBV9 | CASSVRGRGETQYF | TGTGCCAGCAGCGTAAGGGGTAGGGGAGAGACCCAGTACTTC
TRBD1 | many | TRBJ2-7 | TRBV4-2 | CASSHYRGVGYEQYF | TGTGCCAGCAGCCATTACAGGGGCGTGGGGTACGAGCAGTACTTC
- | many | TRBJ1-5 | TRBV6-1 | CASSDRFGHLTNQPQHF | TGTGCCAGCAGCGATAGATTCGGGCACCTTACCAATCAGCCCCAGCATTTT
TRBD2 | many | TRBJ2-3 | TRBV6-2/TRBV6-3 | CASTRLAADTQYF | TGTGCCAGCACCCGACTAGCCGCAGATACGCAGTATTTT